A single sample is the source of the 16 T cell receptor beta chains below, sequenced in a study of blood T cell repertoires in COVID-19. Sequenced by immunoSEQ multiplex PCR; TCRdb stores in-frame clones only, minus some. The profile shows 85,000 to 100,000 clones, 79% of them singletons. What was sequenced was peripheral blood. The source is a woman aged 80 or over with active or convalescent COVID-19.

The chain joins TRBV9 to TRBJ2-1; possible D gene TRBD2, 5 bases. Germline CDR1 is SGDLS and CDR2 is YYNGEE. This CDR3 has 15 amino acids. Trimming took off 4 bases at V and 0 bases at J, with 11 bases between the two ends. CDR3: CASSIRGSSYNEQFF. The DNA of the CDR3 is TGTGCCAGCAGCATACGGGGTAGCTCCTACAATGAGCAGTTCTTC.

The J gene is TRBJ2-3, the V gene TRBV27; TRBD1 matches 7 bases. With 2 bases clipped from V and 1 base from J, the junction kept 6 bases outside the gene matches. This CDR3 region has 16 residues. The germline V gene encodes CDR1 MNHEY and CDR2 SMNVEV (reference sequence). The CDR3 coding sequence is TGTGCCAGCAGTTTAATGGGGACAGTTGGCACAGATACGCAGTATTTT. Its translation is CASSLMGTVGTDTQYF.

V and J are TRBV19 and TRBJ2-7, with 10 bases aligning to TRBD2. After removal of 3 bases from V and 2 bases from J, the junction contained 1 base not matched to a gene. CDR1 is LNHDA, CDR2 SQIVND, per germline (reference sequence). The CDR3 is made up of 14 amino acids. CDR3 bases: TGTGCCAGTAGTATCGGACTAGCGGCCTACGAGCAGTACTTC. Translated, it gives CASSIGLAAYEQYF.

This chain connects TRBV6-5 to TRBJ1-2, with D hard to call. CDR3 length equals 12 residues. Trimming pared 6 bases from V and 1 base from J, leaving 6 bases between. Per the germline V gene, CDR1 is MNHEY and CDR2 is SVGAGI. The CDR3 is CASRQYNYGYTF. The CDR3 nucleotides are TGTGCCAGCAGACAATATAACTATGGCTACACCTTC.

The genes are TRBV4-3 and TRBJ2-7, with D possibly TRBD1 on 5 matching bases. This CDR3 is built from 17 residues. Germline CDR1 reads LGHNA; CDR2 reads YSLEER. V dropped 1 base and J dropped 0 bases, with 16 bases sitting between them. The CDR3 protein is CASSQAGAQSGSYEQYF. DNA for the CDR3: TGCGCCAGCAGCCAAGCTGGGGCACAATCCGGCTCCTACGAGCAGTACTTC.

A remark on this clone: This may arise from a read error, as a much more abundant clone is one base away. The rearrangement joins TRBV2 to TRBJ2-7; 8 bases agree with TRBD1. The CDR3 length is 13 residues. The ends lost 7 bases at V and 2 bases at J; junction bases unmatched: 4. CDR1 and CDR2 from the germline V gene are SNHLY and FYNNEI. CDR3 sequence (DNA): TGTGCCAGCAACCCAGGGGGCCCCTACGAGCAGTACTTC. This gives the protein CASNPGGPYEQYF.

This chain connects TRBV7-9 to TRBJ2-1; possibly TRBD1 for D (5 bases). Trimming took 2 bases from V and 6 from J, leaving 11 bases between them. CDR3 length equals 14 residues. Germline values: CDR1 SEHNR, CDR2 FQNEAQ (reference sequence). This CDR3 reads CASSLTGQINEQFF. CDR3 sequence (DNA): TGTGCCAGCAGCTTAACAGGACAAATCAATGAGCAGTTCTTC.

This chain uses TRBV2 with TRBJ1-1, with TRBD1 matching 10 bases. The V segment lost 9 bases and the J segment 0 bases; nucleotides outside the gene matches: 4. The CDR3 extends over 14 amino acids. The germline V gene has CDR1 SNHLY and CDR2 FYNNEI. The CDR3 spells CARQTGGLNTEAFF. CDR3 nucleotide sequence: TGTGCCAGACAGACAGGGGGCTTGAACACTGAAGCTTTCTTT.

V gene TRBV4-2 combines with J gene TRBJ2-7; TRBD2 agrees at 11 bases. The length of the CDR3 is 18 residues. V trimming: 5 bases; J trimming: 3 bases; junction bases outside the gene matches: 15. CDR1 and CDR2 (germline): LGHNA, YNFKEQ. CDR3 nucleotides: TGTGCCAGCAGCGGACGACCCCTAGCGGGAGGAAATATCTACGAGCAGTACTTC. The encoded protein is CASSGRPLAGGNIYEQYF.

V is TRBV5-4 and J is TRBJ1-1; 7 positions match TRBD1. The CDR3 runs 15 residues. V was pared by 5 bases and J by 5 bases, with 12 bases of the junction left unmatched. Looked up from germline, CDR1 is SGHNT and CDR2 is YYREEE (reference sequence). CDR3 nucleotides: TGTGCCAGCAGACCTAGACAGGGTAGCGGAACTGAAGCTTTCTTT. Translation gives CASRPRQGSGTEAFF.

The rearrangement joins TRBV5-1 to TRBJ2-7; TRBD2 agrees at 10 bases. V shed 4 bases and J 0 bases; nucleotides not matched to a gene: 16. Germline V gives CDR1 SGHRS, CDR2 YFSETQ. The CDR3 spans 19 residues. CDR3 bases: TGCGCCAGCAGCCCGGAGGGTAGCGGGAGGCCCCTGAGCTCCTACGAGCAGTACTTC. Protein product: CASSPEGSGRPLSSYEQYF.

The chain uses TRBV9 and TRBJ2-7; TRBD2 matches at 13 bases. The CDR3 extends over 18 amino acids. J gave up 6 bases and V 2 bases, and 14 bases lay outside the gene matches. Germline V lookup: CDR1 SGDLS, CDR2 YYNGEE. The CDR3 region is CASSVNPIGLAGAGEQYF. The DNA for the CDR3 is TGTGCCAGCAGCGTTAATCCAATTGGACTAGCGGGAGCCGGCGAGCAGTACTTC.

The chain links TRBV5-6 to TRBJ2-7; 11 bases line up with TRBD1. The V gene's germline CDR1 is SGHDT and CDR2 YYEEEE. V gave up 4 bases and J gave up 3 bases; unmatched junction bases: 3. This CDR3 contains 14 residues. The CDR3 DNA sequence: TGTGCCAGCAGCCCGGGACAGGGGGGCTACGAGCAGTACTTC. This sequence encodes CASSPGQGGYEQYF.

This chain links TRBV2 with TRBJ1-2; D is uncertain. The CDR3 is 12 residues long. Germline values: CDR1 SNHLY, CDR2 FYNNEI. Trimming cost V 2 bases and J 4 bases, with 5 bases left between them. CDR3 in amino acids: CASSEYLYGYTF. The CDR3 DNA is TGTGCCAGCAGTGAATATCTCTATGGCTACACCTTC.

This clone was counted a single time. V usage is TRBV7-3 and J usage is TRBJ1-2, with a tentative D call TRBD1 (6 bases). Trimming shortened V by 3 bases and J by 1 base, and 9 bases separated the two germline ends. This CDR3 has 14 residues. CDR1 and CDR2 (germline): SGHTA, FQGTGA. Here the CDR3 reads CASSLTDSNYGYTF. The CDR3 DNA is TGTGCCAGCAGCTTGACGGACAGTAACTATGGCTACACCTTC. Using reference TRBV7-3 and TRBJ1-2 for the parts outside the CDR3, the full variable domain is GAGVSQTPSNKVTEKGKYVELRCDPISGHTALYWYRQSLGQGPEFLIYFQGTGAADDSGLPNDRFFAVRPEGSVSTLKIQRTERGDSAVYLCASSLTDSNYGYTFGSGTRLTVV.

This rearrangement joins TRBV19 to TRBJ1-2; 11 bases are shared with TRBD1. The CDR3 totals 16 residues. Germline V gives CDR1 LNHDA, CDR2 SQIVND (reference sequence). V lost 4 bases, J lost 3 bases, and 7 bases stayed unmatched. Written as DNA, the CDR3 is TGTGCCAGTAGTAGAACCGGGACAGGGGGTGACTATGGCTACACCTTC. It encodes CASSRTGTGGDYGYTF.